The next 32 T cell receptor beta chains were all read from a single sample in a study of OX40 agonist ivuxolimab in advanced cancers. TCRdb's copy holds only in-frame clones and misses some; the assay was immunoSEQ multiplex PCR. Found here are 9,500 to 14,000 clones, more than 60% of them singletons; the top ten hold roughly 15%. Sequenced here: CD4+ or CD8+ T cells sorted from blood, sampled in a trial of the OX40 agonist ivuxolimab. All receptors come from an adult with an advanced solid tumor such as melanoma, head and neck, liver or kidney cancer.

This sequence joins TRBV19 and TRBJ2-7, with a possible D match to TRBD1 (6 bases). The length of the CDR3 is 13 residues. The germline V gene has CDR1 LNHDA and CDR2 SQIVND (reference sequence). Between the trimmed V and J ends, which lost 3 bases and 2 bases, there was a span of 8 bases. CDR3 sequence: CASSMGATYEQYF. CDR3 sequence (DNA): TGTGCCAGTAGTATGGGGGCAACCTACGAGCAGTACTTC.

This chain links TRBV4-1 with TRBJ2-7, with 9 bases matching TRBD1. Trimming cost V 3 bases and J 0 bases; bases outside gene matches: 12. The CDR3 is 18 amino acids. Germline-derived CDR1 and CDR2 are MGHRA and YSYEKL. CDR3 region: CASSHGQGTFSDSYEQYF. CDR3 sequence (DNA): TGCGCCAGCAGCCATGGACAGGGGACCTTTTCGGACTCCTACGAGCAGTACTTC.

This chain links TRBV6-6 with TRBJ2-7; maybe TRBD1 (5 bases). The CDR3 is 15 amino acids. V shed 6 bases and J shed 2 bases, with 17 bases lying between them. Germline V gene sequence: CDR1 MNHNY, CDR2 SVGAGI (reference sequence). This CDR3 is CASSLPPGPTYEQYF. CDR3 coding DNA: TGTGCCAGCAGCCTACCGCCAGGGCCGACCTACGAGCAGTACTTC.

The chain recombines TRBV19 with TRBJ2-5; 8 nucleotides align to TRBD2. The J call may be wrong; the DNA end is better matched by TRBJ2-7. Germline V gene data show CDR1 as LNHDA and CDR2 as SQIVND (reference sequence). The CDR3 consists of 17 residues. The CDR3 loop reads CASSPRAGAGGSYEQYF. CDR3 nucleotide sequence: TGTGCCAGTAGTCCCCGAGCGGGCGCGGGGGGCTCCTACGAGCAGTACTTC.

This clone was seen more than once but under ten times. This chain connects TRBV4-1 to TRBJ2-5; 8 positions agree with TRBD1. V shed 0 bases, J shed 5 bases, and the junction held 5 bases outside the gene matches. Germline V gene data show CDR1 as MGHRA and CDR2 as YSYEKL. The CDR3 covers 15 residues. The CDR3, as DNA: TGCGCCAGCAGCCAAGACTCAGGGGGCCCGGAGACCCAGTACTTC. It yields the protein CASSQDSGGPETQYF.

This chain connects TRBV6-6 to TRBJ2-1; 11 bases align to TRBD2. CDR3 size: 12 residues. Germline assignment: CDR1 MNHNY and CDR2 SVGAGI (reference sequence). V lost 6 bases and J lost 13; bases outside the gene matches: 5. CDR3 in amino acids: CASSGLAGSQFF. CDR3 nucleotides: TGTGCCAGCAGCGGACTAGCGGGTTCACAGTTCTTC.

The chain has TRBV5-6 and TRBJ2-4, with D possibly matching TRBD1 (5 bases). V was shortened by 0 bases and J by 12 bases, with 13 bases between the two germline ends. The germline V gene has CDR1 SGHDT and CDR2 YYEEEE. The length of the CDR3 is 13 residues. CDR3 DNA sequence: TGTGCCAGCAGCTTGGGTTGGACATTCTCTCAGTACTTC. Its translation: CASSLGWTFSQYF. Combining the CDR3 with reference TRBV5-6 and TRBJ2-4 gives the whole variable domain DAGVTQSPTHLIKTRGQQVTLRCSPKSGHDTVSWYQQALGQGPQFIFQYYEEEERQRGNFPDRFSGHQFPNYSSELNVNALLLGDSALYLCASSLGWTFSQYFGAGTRLSVL.

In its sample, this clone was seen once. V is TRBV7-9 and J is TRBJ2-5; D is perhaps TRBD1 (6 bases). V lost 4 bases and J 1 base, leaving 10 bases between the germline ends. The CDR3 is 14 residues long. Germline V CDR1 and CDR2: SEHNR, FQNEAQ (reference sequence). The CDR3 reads CASSSVDSQETQYF. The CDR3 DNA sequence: TGTGCCAGCAGCTCTGTGGACAGCCAAGAGACCCAGTACTTC.

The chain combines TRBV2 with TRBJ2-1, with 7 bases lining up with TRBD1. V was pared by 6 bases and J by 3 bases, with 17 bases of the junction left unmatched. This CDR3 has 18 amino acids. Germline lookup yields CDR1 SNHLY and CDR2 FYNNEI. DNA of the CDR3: TGTGCCAGCAGCCGGGCCTCTCCGGGACAGATGAACTACAATGAGCAGTTCTTC. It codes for CASSRASPGQMNYNEQFF.

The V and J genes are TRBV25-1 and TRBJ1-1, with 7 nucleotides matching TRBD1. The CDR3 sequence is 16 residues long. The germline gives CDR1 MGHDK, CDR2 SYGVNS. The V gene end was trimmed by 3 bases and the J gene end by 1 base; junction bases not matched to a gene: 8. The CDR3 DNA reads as TGTGCCAGCAGTGAGGGGGATGACAGGGAGAACACTGAAGCTTTCTTT. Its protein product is CASSEGDDRENTEAFF.

The CDR3 DNA reads as TGCGCCAGCAGCTTGGTGGGTAGCGGGAGCGGGTACGAGCAGTACTTC. The encoded protein is CASSLVGSGSGYEQYF. The rearrangement joins TRBV5-1 to TRBJ2-7; the match to TRBD2 covers 9 bases. J was trimmed by 4 bases and V by 0 bases; bases with no gene match: 8. Per germline, CDR1 SGHRS and CDR2 YFSETQ. The CDR3 runs to 16 residues.

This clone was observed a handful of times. The DNA for the CDR3 is TGTGCCAGCACCCGTAGTGGACGCGGGCCGCTGAACACTGAAGCTTTCTTT. It translates to CASTRSGRGPLNTEAFF. V usage is TRBV7-6 and J usage is TRBJ1-1, with D hard to call. V dropped 7 bases and J dropped 0 bases, with 21 bases sitting between them. Germline CDR1 reads SGHVS; CDR2 reads FNYEAQ. This CDR3 has 17 amino acids.

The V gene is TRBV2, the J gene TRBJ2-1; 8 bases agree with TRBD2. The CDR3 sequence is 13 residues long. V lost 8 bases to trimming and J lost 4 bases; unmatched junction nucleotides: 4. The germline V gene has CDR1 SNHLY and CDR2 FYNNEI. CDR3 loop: CASGAGGYNEQFF. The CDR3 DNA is TGTGCCAGCGGCGCGGGGGGATACAATGAGCAGTTCTTC.

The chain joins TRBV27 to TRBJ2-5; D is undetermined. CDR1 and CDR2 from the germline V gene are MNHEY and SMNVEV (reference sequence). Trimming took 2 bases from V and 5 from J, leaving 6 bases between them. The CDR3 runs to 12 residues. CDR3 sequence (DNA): TGTGCCAGCAGTTTACTGGGGGAGACCCAGTACTTC. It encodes CASSLLGETQYF.

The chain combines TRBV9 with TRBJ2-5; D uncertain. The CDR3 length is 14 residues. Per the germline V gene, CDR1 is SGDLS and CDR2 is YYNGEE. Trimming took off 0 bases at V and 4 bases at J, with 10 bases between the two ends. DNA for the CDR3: TGTGCCAGCAGCGTAGAATTTAATGGAGAGACCCAGTACTTC. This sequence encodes CASSVEFNGETQYF.

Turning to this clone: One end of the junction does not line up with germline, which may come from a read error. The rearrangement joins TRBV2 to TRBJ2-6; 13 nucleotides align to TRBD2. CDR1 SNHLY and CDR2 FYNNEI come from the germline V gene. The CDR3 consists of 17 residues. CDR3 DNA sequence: TGTGCCACCAGTGATGGACTAGCGGGAGCCTGGGCCAACGTCCTGACTTTC. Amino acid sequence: CATSDGLAGAWANVLTF.

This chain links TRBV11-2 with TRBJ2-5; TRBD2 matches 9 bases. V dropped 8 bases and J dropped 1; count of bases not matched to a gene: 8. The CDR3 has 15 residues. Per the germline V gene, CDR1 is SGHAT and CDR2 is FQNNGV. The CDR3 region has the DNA TGTGCCAGCTCCGATGGGACTAGCAGCCAAGAGACCCAGTACTTC. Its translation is CASSDGTSSQETQYF.

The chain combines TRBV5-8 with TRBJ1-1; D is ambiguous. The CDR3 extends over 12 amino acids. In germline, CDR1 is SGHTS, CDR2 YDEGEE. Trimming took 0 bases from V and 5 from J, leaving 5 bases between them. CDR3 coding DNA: TGTGCCAGCAGCTTGGGGGTTACTGAAGCTTTCTTT. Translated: CASSLGVTEAFF. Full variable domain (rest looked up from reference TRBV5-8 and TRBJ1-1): EAGVTQSPTHLIKTRGQQATLRCSPISGHTSVYWYQQALGLGLQFLLWYDEGEERNRGNFPPRFSGRQFPNYSSELNVNALELEDSALYLCASSLGVTEAFFGQGTRLTVV.

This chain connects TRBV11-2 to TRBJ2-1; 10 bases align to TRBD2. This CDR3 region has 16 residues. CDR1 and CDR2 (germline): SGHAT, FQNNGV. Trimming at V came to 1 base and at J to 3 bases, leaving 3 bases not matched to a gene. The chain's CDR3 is CASSLVVAGGYNEQFF. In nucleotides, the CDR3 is TGTGCCAGCAGCTTAGTGGTAGCGGGGGGCTACAATGAGCAGTTCTTC.

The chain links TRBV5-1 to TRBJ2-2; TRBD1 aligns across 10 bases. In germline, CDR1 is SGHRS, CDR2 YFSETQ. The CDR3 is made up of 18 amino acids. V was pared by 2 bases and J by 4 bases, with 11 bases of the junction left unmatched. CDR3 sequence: CASSLSHDRGLPTGELFF. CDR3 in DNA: TGCGCCAGCAGCTTAAGCCACGACAGGGGGCTGCCCACCGGGGAGCTGTTTTTT. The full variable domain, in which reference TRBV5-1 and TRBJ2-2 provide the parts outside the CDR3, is KAGVTQTPRYLIKTRGQQVTLSCSPISGHRSVSWYQQTPGQGLQFLFEYFSETQRNKGNFPGRFSGRQFSNSRSEMNVSTLELGDSALYLCASSLSHDRGLPTGELFFGEGSRLTVL.

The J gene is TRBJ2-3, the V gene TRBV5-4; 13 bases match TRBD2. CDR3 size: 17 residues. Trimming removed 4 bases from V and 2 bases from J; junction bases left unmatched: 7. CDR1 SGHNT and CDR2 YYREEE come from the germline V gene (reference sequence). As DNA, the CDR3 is TGTGCCAGCAGCACCGAGGGACTAGCGGGATTCACAGATACGCAGTATTTT. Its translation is CASSTEGLAGFTDTQYF.

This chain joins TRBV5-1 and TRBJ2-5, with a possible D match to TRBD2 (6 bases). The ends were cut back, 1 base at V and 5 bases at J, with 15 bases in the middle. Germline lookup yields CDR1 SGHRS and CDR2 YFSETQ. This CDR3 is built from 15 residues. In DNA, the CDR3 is TGCGCCAGCAGCTTGCTCCTCGGGGCGGGGGAGACCCAGTACTTC. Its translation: CASSLLLGAGETQYF.

CDR3 in amino acids: CASSLHGTTYEQYF. The CDR3 nucleotides read TGTGCCAGCAGTTTACACGGGACGACCTACGAGCAGTACTTC. V gene TRBV27 combines with J gene TRBJ2-7; D possibly uses TRBD1 or TRBD2 (5 bases each). V shed 2 bases and J shed 2 bases, with 10 bases lying between them. The CDR3 runs to 14 residues. Germline V CDR1 and CDR2: MNHEY, SMNVEV (reference sequence).

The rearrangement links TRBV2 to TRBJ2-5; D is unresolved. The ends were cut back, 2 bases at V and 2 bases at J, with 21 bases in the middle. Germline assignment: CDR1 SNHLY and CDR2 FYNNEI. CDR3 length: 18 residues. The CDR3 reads CASSEYSHHSPLQETQYF. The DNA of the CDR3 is TGTGCCAGCAGTGAATATAGTCACCACAGTCCCTTACAAGAGACCCAGTACTTC.

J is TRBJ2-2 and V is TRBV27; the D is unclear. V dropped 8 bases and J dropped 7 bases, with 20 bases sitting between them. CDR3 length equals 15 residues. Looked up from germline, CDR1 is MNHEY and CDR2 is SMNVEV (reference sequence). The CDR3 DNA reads TGTGCCAGCTCTTTAATTAGCCCTTACGGCGGGGAGCTGTTTTTT. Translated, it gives CASSLISPYGGELFF.

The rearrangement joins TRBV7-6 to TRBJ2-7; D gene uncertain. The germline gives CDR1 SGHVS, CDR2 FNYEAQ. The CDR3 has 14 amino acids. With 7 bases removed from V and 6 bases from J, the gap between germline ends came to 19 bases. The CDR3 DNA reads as TGTGCCAGCACCCTGCTAAGTGGAACGGGCGAGCAGTACTTC. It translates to CASTLLSGTGEQYF. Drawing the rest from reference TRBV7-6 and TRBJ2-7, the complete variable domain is GAGVSQSPRYKVTKRGQDVALRCDPISGHVSLYWYRQALGQGPEFLTYFNYEAQQDKSGLPNDRFSAERPEGSISTLTIQRTEQRDSAMYRCASTLLSGTGEQYFGPGTRLTVT.

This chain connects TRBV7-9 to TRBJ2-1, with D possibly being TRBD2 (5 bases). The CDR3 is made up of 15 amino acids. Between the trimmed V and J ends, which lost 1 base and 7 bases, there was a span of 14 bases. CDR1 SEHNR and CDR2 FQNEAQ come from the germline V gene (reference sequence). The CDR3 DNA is TGTGCCAGCAGCTTAGAGGCCGGGGTAGCGAATGAGCAGTTCTTC. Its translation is CASSLEAGVANEQFF.

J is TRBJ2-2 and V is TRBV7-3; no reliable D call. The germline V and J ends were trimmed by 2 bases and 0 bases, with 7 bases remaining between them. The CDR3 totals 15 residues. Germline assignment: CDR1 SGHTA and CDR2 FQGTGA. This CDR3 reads CASSLGVANTGELFF. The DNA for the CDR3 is TGTGCCAGCAGCTTAGGGGTCGCGAACACCGGGGAGCTGTTTTTT.

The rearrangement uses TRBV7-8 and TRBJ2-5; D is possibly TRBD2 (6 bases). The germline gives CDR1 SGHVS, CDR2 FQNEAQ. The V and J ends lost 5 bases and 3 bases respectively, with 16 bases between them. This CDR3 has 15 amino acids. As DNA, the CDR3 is TGTGCCAGCAGCCCGGTTTTGGAGCGGGAAGAGACCCAGTACTTC. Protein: CASSPVLEREETQYF. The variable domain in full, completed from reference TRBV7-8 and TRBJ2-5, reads GAGVSQSPRYKVAKRGQDVALRCDPISGHVSLFWYQQALGQGPEFLTYFQNEAQLDKSGLPSDRFFAERPEGSVSTLKIQRTQQEDSAVYLCASSPVLEREETQYFGPGTRLLVL.

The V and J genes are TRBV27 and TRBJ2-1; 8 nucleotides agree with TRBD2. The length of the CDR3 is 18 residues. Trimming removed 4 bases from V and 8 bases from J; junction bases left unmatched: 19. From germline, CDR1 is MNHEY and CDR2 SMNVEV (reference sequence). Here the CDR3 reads CASSSTSGSGLVYDEQFF. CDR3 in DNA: TGTGCCAGCAGTTCTACTAGCGGCTCAGGCTTAGTGTACGATGAGCAGTTCTTC.

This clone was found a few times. The CDR3 loop is CASSWDRGSPLHF. The CDR3 DNA reads as TGTGCCAGCAGCTGGGACAGGGGTTCACCCCTCCACTTT. This chain joins TRBV7-3 and TRBJ1-6; the match to TRBD1 covers 10 bases. The germline V gene encodes CDR1 SGHTA and CDR2 FQGTGA. This CDR3 is built from 13 residues. The junction had 0 bases not matched to a gene; V was cut back by 4 bases and J by 9 bases.

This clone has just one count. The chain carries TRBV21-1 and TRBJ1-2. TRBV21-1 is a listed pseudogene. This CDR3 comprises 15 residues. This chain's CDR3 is CASSKAGDRAYGYTF. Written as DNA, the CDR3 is TGTGCCAGCAGCAAAGCCGGGGACCGAGCCTATGGCTACACCTTC.